This TCR beta chain was profiled in a study of PD-1 blockade in classical Hodgkin lymphoma. General observations from the study: It was reported that newly diagnosed patients had less baseline TCR diversity than healthy donors. Possibly reflecting disease activity or prior therapy, repertoire differences have causes that remain undefined.

Data came from immunoSEQ multiplex PCR; TCRdb stores just in-frame clones and leaves some out. The sample consists of some 28,000 clones, 80% to 95% of them appearing once. In regard to this clone: Antigen: not known.

The CDR3 length is 14 residues. The J segment lost 1 base and the V segment lost 7 bases, leaving 7 bases of the junction unmatched. Looked up from germline, CDR1 is SQVTM and CDR2 is ANQGSEA. Time point here: newly diagnosed, previously untreated cHL patient sample. Peripheral samples used as comparators were newly diagnosed, untreated classical Hodgkin lymphoma PBMCs. The chain recombines TRBV29-1 with TRBJ2-1; 7 nucleotides align to TRBD1. The clonotype comes from a human donor with classical Hodgkin lymphoma. Input material: peripheral blood mononuclear cells (PBMCs). CDR3 loop: CSGERDSSYNEQFF. CDR3 nucleotides: TGCAGCGGGGAACGGGACAGTTCCTACAATGAGCAGTTCTTC.